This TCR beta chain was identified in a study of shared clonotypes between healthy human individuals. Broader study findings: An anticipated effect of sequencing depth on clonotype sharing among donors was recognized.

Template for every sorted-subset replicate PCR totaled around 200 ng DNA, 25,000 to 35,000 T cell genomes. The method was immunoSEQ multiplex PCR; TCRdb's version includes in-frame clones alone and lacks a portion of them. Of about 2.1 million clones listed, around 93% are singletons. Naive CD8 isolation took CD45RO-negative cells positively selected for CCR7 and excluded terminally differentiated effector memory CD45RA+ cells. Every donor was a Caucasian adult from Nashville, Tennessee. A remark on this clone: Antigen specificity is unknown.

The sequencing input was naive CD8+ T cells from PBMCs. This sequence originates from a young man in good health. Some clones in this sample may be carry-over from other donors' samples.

CDR3 nucleotides: TGTGCCAGTAGTATAACAAGTACAGGGTACTACGAGCAGTACTTC. Its protein is CASSITSTGYYEQYF. The V and J genes are TRBV19 and TRBJ2-7, with TRBD1 as a possible D gene (6 bases). The germline V gene has CDR1 LNHDA and CDR2 SQIVND (reference sequence). The ends were cut back, 2 bases at V and 3 bases at J, with 14 bases in the middle. This CDR3 spans 15 amino acids.